The rows below give T cell receptor beta chains drawn from one sample of a study of long-term antiretroviral therapy in people with HIV. Profiled with immunoSEQ multiplex PCR; TCRdb holds only in-frame clones, not every one. The data show 28,000 or so clones, with roughly 90% seen just once and 4.1% held by the top ten. Specimen: unsorted PBMCs, collected 0.5 years after starting antiretroviral therapy. The receptor set was obtained from a young woman with HIV. CDR3s include the opening cysteine and the closing phenylalanine or tryptophan. Each record gives: V gene, clone size, D gene, J gene, CDR3 DNA, CDR3 protein. D genes are given only for firm matches. The size entry is marked missing in some rows and otherwise reads once, few, many or a size class.

v_gene: TRBV5-4; abundance: NA; d_gene: NA; j_gene: TRBJ2-7; CDR3nt: TGTGCCAGCAGATGGTGGGAGGGGGCAGTCCACGAGCAGTACTTC; CDR3aa: CASRWWEGAVHEQYF
v_gene: TRBV7-2; abundance: NA; d_gene: TRBD2; j_gene: TRBJ2-1; CDR3nt: TGTGCCAGCAGCTTAGTGAGACTAGCGGGAGATTTCAATGAGCAGTTCTTC; CDR3aa: CASSLVRLAGDFNEQFF
v_gene: TRBV19; abundance: NA; d_gene: TRBD1; j_gene: TRBJ2-2; CDR3nt: TGTGCCAGTAGTATTGACAGGGAGTCCGGGGAGCTGTTTTTT; CDR3aa: CASSIDRESGELFF
v_gene: TRBV7-8; abundance: once; d_gene: TRBD2; j_gene: TRBJ2-7; CDR3nt: TGTGCCAGCAGCTCCAGACTAGCGGGAGAGCTTTGGGGCGAGCAGTACTTC; CDR3aa: CASSSRLAGELWGEQYF
v_gene: TRBV21-1; abundance: NA; d_gene: NA; j_gene: TRBJ1-4; CDR3nt: TGTGCCAGCAGCAACCCCTGGGGTGATGAAAAACTGTTTTTT; CDR3aa: CASSNPWGDEKLFF
v_gene: TRBV2; abundance: NA; d_gene: TRBD2; j_gene: TRBJ2-1; CDR3nt: TGTGCCAGCAGTGAAAGGGACTATCGTGGTGAGCAGTTCTTC; CDR3aa: CASSERDYRGEQFF
v_gene: TRBV7-3; abundance: NA; d_gene: NA; j_gene: TRBJ2-1; CDR3nt: TGTGCCAGCAGCTCCGGCCTTGGTGAGCAGTTCTTC; CDR3aa: CASSSGLGEQFF
v_gene: TRBV14; abundance: NA; d_gene: TRBD1; j_gene: TRBJ2-7; CDR3nt: TGTGCCAGCAGCCGGGGAGGACAGGGGTTTTACGAGCAGTACTTC; CDR3aa: CASSRGGQGFYEQYF
v_gene: TRBV5-5; abundance: NA; d_gene: NA; j_gene: TRBJ2-7; CDR3nt: TGTGCCAGCAGAAAACGCGATGAGCAGTACTTC; CDR3aa: CASRKRDEQYF
v_gene: TRBV11-1; abundance: few; d_gene: NA; j_gene: TRBJ2-3; CDR3nt: TGTGCCAGTCTGGGGGGCAGCACAGATACGCAGTATTTT; CDR3aa: CASLGGSTDTQYF
v_gene: TRBV9; abundance: NA; d_gene: NA; j_gene: TRBJ1-3; CDR3nt: TGTGCCAGCAGCGTAAGGGCAAGAGGAAACACCATATATTTT; CDR3aa: CASSVRARGNTIYF
v_gene: TRBV28; abundance: NA; d_gene: TRBD2; j_gene: TRBJ2-1; CDR3nt: TGTGCCAGCAGTTTTCGTAGCGGGCGCTCCTACAATGAGCAGTTCTTC; CDR3aa: CASSFRSGRSYNEQFF
v_gene: TRBV6-1; abundance: NA; d_gene: TRBD1; j_gene: TRBJ1-2; CDR3nt: TGTGCCAGCAGTGAACCGGGACAGAGTTCCTATGGCTACACCTTC; CDR3aa: CASSEPGQSSYGYTF
v_gene: TRBV5-4; abundance: once; d_gene: NA; j_gene: TRBJ2-3; CDR3nt: TGTGCCAGCAGCCTAGCTGACGTGCGGAGCACAGATACGCAGTATTTT; CDR3aa: CASSLADVRSTDTQYF
v_gene: TRBV4-1; abundance: NA; d_gene: NA; j_gene: TRBJ1-2; CDR3nt: TGCGCCAGCAGCCAAGTCATGGGGGGAGGCAACTATGGCTACACCTTC; CDR3aa: CASSQVMGGGNYGYTF
v_gene: TRBV28; abundance: once; d_gene: NA; j_gene: TRBJ2-1; CDR3nt: TGTGCCAGCAGTCCTTTGAGTCAGACTCTATCCTACAATGAGCAGTTCTTC; CDR3aa: CASSPLSQTLSYNEQFF
v_gene: TRBV6-1; abundance: NA; d_gene: NA; j_gene: TRBJ2-7; CDR3nt: TGTGCCATCGTTAGGACCTACGAGCAGTACTTC; CDR3aa: CAIVRTYEQYF
v_gene: TRBV10-3; abundance: NA; d_gene: TRBD1; j_gene: TRBJ2-7; CDR3nt: TGTGCCATCAGTGTAGATTTGACAGGGGGACCTAGCTACGAGCAGTACTTC; CDR3aa: CAISVDLTGGPSYEQYF
v_gene: TRBV6-6; abundance: NA; d_gene: NA; j_gene: TRBJ1-6; CDR3nt: TGTGCCAGCACCCCCCCCCAGGGATCTAATTCACCCCTCCACTTT; CDR3aa: CASTPPQGSNSPLHF
v_gene: TRBV28; abundance: NA; d_gene: TRBD2; j_gene: TRBJ2-3; CDR3nt: TGTGCCAGCAGTCCCGGGACTAGCGGCCAACGCACAGATACGCAGTATTTT; CDR3aa: CASSPGTSGQRTDTQYF
v_gene: TRBV7-2; abundance: NA; d_gene: TRBD1; j_gene: TRBJ2-7; CDR3nt: TGTGCCAGCAGCCCCCTGGCAGGGGGCTACGAGCAGTACTTC; CDR3aa: CASSPLAGGYEQYF
v_gene: TRBV2; abundance: NA; d_gene: NA; j_gene: TRBJ2-3; CDR3nt: TGTGCCAGCAGTGTCGAGGGCACAGATACGCAGTATTTT; CDR3aa: CASSVEGTDTQYF
v_gene: TRBV27; abundance: NA; d_gene: NA; j_gene: TRBJ1-2; CDR3nt: TGTGCCAGCAGTCCGTCGGGGGCTCTCTATGGCTACACCTTC; CDR3aa: CASSPSGALYGYTF
v_gene: TRBV29-1; abundance: NA; d_gene: TRBD2; j_gene: TRBJ2-3; CDR3nt: TGCAGCGTTGAAGGGGGCGGGGGGATCGGCACAGATACGCAGTATTTT; CDR3aa: CSVEGGGGIGTDTQYF